This T cell receptor (beta chain) is from a study of blood T cell repertoires in COVID-19. Study as a whole: Acute and convalescent COVID-19 specimens originated in the United States, Italy and Spain. PBMCs, B-cell-depleted T cells, or T cells provided the cDNA or gDNA that made up the material.

The authors' processing: From reference gene primer amplification, estimates of nucleated cell counts were derived. Here immunoSEQ multiplex PCR was the method, and the copy in TCRdb shows in-frame clones only, minus some. That table gives V, J and clone size, and the DNA gave D and trimming. The profile shows around 250,000 clones, around 78% of them singletons. Losses at the gene ends were 1 base for V and 8 bases for J; bases not matched to a gene: 15. CDR3 length equals 17 residues. Germline V gives CDR1 SGHVS, CDR2 FNYEAQ. J is TRBJ2-3 and V is TRBV7-6, with 7 bases matching TRBD2. Sequencing was performed on peripheral blood. The TCR originated in a man in his fifties or sixties who had recovered from COVID-19. DNA for the CDR3: TGTGCCAGCAGCTTAGTATCGCGCGGGGGACCGTCGGGTACGCAGTATTTT. This gives the protein CASSLVSRGGPSGTQYF.